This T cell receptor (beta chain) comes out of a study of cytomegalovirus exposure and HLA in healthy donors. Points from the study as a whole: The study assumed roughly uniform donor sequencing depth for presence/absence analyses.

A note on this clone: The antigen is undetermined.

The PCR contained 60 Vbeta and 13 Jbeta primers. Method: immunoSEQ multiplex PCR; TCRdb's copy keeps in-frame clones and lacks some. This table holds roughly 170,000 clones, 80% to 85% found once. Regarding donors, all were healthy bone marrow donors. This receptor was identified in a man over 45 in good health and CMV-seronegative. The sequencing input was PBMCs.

CDR3 sequence (DNA): TGTGCCAGCAGCCGAGACCAGGGCCAGGACGAGCAGTACTTC. It codes for CASSRDQGQDEQYF. The chain has TRBV7-9 and TRBJ2-5, with D perhaps TRBD1 (5 bases). The DNA end is a closer match to TRBJ2-7, so the J assignment may be wrong. The germline CDR1 and CDR2 sequences are SEHNR and FQNEAQ (reference sequence). There are 14 residues in the CDR3.